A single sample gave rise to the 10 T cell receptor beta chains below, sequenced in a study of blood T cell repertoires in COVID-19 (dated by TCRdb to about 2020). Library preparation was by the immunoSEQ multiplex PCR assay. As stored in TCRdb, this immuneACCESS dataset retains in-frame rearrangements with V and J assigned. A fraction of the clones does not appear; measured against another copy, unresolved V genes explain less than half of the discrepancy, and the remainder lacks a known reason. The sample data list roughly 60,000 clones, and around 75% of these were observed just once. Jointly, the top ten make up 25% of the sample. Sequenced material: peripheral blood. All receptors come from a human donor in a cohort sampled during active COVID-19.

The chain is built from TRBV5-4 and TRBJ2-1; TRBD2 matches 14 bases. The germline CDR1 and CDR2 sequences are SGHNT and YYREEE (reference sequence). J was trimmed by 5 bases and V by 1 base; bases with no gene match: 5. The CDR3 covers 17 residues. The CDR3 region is CASSLPGTSGRNNEQFF. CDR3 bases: TGTGCCAGCAGCTTGCCTGGGACTAGCGGGAGAAACAATGAGCAGTTCTTC.

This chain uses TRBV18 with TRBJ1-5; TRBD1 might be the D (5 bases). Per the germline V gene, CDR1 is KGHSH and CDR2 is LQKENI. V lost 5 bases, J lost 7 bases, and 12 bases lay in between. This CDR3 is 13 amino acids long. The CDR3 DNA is TGTGCCAGCTCAGTGGGGGGAGTACAGCCCCAGCATTTT. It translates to CASSVGGVQPQHF.

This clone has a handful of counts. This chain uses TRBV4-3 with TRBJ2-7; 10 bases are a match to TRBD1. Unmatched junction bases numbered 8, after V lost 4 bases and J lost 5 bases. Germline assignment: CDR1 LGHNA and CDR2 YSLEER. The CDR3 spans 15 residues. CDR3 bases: TGCGCCAGCAGCCCGAACCTGGGACAGGGGCACGAGCAGTACTTC. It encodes CASSPNLGQGHEQYF.

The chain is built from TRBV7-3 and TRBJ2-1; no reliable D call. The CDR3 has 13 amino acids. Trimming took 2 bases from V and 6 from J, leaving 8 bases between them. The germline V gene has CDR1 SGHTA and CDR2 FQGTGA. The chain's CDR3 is CASSLDTVNEQFF. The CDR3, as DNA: TGTGCCAGCAGCTTAGACACCGTCAATGAGCAGTTCTTC.

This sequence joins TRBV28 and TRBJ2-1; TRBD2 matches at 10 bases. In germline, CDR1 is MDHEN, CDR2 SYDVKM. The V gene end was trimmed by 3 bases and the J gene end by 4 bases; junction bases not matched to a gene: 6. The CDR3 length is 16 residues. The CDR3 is CASSFVAGGGYNEQFF. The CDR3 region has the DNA TGTGCCAGCAGTTTTGTAGCGGGAGGAGGGTACAATGAGCAGTTCTTC. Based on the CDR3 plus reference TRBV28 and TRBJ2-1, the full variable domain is DVKVTQSSRYLVKRTGEKVFLECVQDMDHENMFWYRQDPGLGLRLIYFSYDVKMKEKGDIPEGYSVSREKKERFSLILESASTNQTSMYLCASSFVAGGGYNEQFFGPGTRLTVL.

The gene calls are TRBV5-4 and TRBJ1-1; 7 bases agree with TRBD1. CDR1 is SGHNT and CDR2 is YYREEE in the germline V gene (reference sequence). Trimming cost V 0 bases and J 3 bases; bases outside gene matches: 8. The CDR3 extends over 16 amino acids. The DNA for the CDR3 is TGTGCCAGCAGCTTGGCTGCGGGACAGCTCCACACTGAAGCTTTCTTT. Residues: CASSLAAGQLHTEAFF.

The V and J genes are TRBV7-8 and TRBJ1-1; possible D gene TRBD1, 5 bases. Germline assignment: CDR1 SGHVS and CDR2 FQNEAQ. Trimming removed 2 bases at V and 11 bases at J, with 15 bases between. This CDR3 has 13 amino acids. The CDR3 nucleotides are TGTGCCAGCAGCTTATCAGGGTTCAGTTCGGCTTTCTTT. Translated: CASSLSGFSSAFF.

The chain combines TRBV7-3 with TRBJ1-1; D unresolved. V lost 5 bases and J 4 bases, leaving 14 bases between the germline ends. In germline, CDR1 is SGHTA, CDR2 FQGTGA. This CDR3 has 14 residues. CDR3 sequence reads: CASSAEGLPTEAFF. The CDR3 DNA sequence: TGTGCCAGCAGCGCAGAGGGTCTGCCCACTGAAGCTTTCTTT.

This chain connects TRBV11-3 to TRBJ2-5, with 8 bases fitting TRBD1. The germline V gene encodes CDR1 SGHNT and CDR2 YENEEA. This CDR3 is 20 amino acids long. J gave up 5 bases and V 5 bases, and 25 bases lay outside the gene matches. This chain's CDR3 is CASSPDPGQGILKTGETQYF. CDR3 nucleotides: TGTGCCAGCAGCCCCGATCCCGGACAGGGTATTCTGAAAACAGGGGAGACCCAGTACTTC.

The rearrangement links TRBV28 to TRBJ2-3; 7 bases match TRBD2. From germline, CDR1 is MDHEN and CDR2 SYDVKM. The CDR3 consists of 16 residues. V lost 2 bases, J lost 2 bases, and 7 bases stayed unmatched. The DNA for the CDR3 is TGTGCCAGCAGTTTAGGCCCAGCGGGGCTCACAGATACGCAGTATTTT. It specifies CASSLGPAGLTDTQYF. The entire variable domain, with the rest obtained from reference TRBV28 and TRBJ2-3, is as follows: DVKVTQSSRYLVKRTGEKVFLECVQDMDHENMFWYRQDPGLGLRLIYFSYDVKMKEKGDIPEGYSVSREKKERFSLILESASTNQTSMYLCASSLGPAGLTDTQYFGPGTRLTVL.